The clone carrying this T cell receptor (beta chain) was seen once. This entry is derived from a study of blood T cell repertoires in COVID-19. Study-wide background: There were acute and convalescent COVID-19 samples, and they came from the United States, Italy and Spain. In each case, the material was cDNA or gDNA derived from T cells, B-cell-depleted T cells, or PBMCs.

Original processing methods: Estimation of nucleated cell counts was performed using reference gene primer amplification. The protocol was immunoSEQ multiplex PCR, while the TCRdb copy is restricted to in-frame clones and leaves out a portion. V and J calls and clone size follow that table, whereas D and trimming were derived from the DNA. Of about 230,000 clones in the sample, around 83% were seen once. The V gene lost 7 bases and the J gene lost 3 bases, with 12 bases spanning the gap. The CDR3 is 14 residues long. The germline V gene has CDR1 MNHEY and CDR2 SVGAGI. V and J are TRBV6-5 and TRBJ2-2, with a possible D match to TRBD2 (5 bases). The sequenced sample consisted of peripheral blood. The clonotype was recovered from a woman aged 40 to 50 who had recovered from COVID-19. CDR3 loop: CASTQEVYTGELFF. The CDR3 DNA is TGTGCCAGCACTCAGGAGGTATACACCGGGGAGCTGTTTTTT.